Described below is a single T cell receptor beta chain sequence and its context. Its specificity is not known. This sample was taken from a study of graft-versus-host responses after intestinal transplantation. Study-level background: All recipients got anti-thymocyte globulin induction, then tacrolimus and steroids for around three years.

Broader study findings: Clonal ratios of graft-versus-host to host-versus-graft in allografts were high for patients exhibiting graft-donor T cell macrochimerism. The study associated peak circulating GvH clone levels with early post-transplant HvG declines. Some GvH clones were seen earlier in gut or blood, suggesting intestinal origin.

Repertoires were generated with immunoSEQ multiplex PCR, while TCRdb's copy carries only in-frame clones and drops some. The sample has roughly 60,000 clones; around 91% are singletons. Germline V gene lookup returns CDR1 SNHLY and CDR2 FYNNEI. The V and J ends lost 5 bases and 6 bases respectively, with 16 bases between them. This CDR3 is 14 amino acids long. The J gene is TRBJ1-2, the V gene TRBV2; D might be TRBD1 (5 bases). This receptor was identified in a human patient who received an intestinal transplant, so some T cells may come from the graft donor. This material consisted of PBMCs, taken roughly 120 days after intestinal transplantation. CDR3 amino acids: CASSLWGLGNGYTF. CDR3 in DNA: TGTGCCAGCAGTTTATGGGGCCTGGGGAATGGCTACACCTTC.